The present entry profiles one TCR beta chain with its context. Its antigen has not been determined. Within one base of it there is no much larger clone, and no base qualities were kept. At one collaborating source in Seattle, patients were enrolled during active infection and were followed longitudinally through the course of disease. Whole blood was collected in K2EDTA tubes by collaborating institutions according to the institutions' own protocols. Collaborator samples were shipped for TCRbeta analysis as frozen whole blood, isolated PBMCs, or DNA extracted from either sample type. From the cysteine through the phenylalanine, the CDR3 covers 15 amino acids. Only the CDR3 DNA stays, 45 bases, in frame from base 1. CDR1 and CDR2 are read off the germline V gene as WSHSY and SAAADI. Trimming removed 6 bases from V and 0 bases from J; the gene matches leave 4 bases unexplained. The sample is drawn from a study of blood T cell repertoires in COVID-19 (dated by TCRdb to about 2020). Notes on the research overall: The collaborator samples originated in the United States, Italy and Spain and spanned the acute and convalescent phases of COVID-19. Subjects who had been exposed to COVID-19, were actively infected with it, or had recovered from it provided the deeply sampled blood TCRbeta repertoires that made up the dataset. The material from the prospective study consisted of cDNA or gDNA derived from T cells, B-cell-depleted T cells, or PBMCs. Samples came from the ongoing ImmuneRACE study (first 160 participants) plus 1,254 subjects from 6 global collaborators. Where available, HLA class I and class II types were taken from metadata supplied by the sample provider and were not determined by assay-based typing. The repertoires were released in a freely available public database intended as a resource for research on the immune response to SARS-CoV-2. Nearly every sample came with metadata listing a de-identified subject ID, COVID-19 status, age in years and sex. What the authors observed across the whole study: The quantity of clinical and demographic metadata differed by source and by participant and was supplied without curation.

TCRbeta CDR3 regions were amplified from genomic DNA using the immunoSEQ Assay, a bias-controlled multiplex PCR. The original methods were these. The number of nucleated cells in each sample was estimated from the amplification of reference gene primers within the assay. To quantify the absolute abundance of each unique TCRbeta CDR3 rearrangement, sequence reads were collapsed and filtered. For each sample, productive Simpson clonality was calculated as the square root of Simpson's diversity index across productive rearrangements. Held by TCRdb, this immuneACCESS table contains in-frame sequences only and omits some clones. Under half of the omission traces to an unresolved V gene where checked; the cause of the rest is unknown. V and J calls and clone size are those listed in that table; D and trimming were worked out from the DNA. This sample has more than 200,000 clones in its table, and 85% to 90% of those were observed once. The leading ten clones occupy 2.7% of the sample.

The receptor was isolated from a man aged 25 to 40 with COVID-19, enrolled during active disease. The rearranged chain carries TRBV10-2 and TRBJ2-1; 8 middle bases align to TRBD2. Input material: peripheral blood. The encoded CDR3 is CASRLSGSSYNEQFF. The DNA sequence is TGCGCCAGCAGGTTGAGCGGGAGCTCCTACAATGAGCAGTTCTTC.